This record looks at one T cell receptor beta chain sequence and its context. Its antigen is unknown. The sample belongs to a study of cytomegalovirus exposure and HLA in healthy donors. The study's findings and limits: According to a later analysis, most TCR beta chains associated with CMV appeared HLA-restricted. Reports described diagnosis of cytomegalovirus status by the classifier as highly specific and sensitive. TCR beta V- and J-gene trimming, according to a later analysis, was linked to a missense DCLRE1C variant.

Use of 60 Vbeta and 13 Jbeta primers characterized the PCR. Measured with immunoSEQ multiplex PCR; TCRdb has only the in-frame clones, and not every one. The profile shows 120,000 or so clones, over 70% of them singletons. CDR3 length: 13 amino acids. From germline, CDR1 is ENHRY and CDR2 SYGVKD. V trimming: 8 bases; J trimming: 1 base; junction bases outside the gene matches: 3. When sampled, the donors appeared nominally healthy, though they likely had unrecorded immune exposures. This TCR came from a female donor in good health and CMV-seronegative. The chain joins TRBV10-3 to TRBJ2-3; 7 bases are shared with TRBD1. Sequencing was done on a sample of PBMCs. The CDR3: CAILGQGTDTQYF. Written as DNA, the CDR3 is TGTGCCATCCTTGGACAGGGCACAGATACGCAGTATTTT.